These 5 T cell receptor beta chains were sequenced from one sample in a study of blood T cell repertoires in COVID-19. The data were produced by immunoSEQ multiplex PCR, yet TCRdb's version contains in-frame clones alone and is incomplete. The sample yields about 200,000 clones, approximately 84% seen once. Material for sequencing was peripheral blood. These receptors all come from a human donor with acute or convalescent COVID-19. The donor label of this sample is uncertain.

This sequence joins TRBV6-6 and TRBJ2-7; TRBD2 matches 8 bases. V shed 10 bases and J 5 bases; nucleotides not matched to a gene: 13. The CDR3 totals 14 residues. Germline V CDR1 and CDR2: MNHNY, SVGAGI (reference sequence). The CDR3 DNA sequence: TGTGCCACTACTAGGTCGGGAGGGGATCACGAGCAGTACTTC. This gives the protein CATTRSGGDHEQYF.

This clone was picked up a small number of times. The chain recombines TRBV19 with TRBJ1-3; unclear D gene. The ends were cut back, 1 base at V and 1 base at J, with 17 bases in the middle. The CDR3 contains 18 residues. Germline CDR1 is LNHDA and CDR2 is SQIVND (reference sequence). CDR3 protein: CASSIAPGGRRSGNTIYF. In DNA form, the CDR3 reads TGTGCCAGTAGTATAGCCCCTGGAGGGCGAAGATCTGGAAACACCATATATTTT.

This clone has only a few counts. The V and J genes are TRBV10-2 and TRBJ2-6, with D perhaps matching TRBD2 (6 bases). Trimming stripped 7 bases from V and 3 bases from J, with 16 bases between. The CDR3 runs to 16 residues. In germline, CDR1 is WSHSY, CDR2 SAAADI. The CDR3 DNA sequence: TGCGCCAGCAAGGCGCCCGGGGGTGGTGGGGCCAACGTCCTGACTTTC. This codes for CASKAPGGGGANVLTF.

In DNA, the CDR3 is TGTGCCACCAGTGCCACCCCGGGACTCGGAACCAATGAGCAGTTCTTC. This encodes CATSATPGLGTNEQFF. The genes are TRBV24-1 and TRBJ2-1, with D possibly TRBD2 on 6 matching bases. V was cut by 5 bases and J by 6 bases, with 19 bases left in between. This CDR3 region has 16 residues. Germline CDR1 reads KGHDR; CDR2 reads SFDVKD.

V is TRBV2 and J is TRBJ1-2; 7 nucleotides align to TRBD1. J gave up 4 bases and V 4 bases, and 6 bases lay outside the gene matches. This CDR3 is built from 14 residues. CDR1 SNHLY and CDR2 FYNNEI come from the germline V gene. In DNA form, the CDR3 reads TGTGCCAGCAGTGCACAGGGGTATGGCTATGGCTACACCTTC. Protein product: CASSAQGYGYGYTF.